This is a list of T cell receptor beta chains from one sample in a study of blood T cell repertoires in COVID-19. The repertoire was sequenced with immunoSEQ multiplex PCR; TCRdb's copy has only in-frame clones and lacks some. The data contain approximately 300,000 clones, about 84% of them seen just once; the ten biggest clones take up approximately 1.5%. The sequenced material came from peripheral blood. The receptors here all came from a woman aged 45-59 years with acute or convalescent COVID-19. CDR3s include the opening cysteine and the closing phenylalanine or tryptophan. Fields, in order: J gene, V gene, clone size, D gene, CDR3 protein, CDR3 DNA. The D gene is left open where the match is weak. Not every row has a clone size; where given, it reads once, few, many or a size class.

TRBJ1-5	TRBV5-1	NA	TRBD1	CASSDGQGGGQPQHF	TGCGCCAGCAGCGATGGACAGGGCGGCGGTCAGCCCCAGCATTTT
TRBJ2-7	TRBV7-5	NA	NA	CARSLPDRENEQYF	TGTGCCAGAAGCTTACCCGACAGGGAAAACGAGCAGTACTTC
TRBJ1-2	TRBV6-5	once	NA	CASSYVTEGGGYTF	TGTGCCAGCAGTTACGTAACGGAGGGCGGAGGCTACACCTTC
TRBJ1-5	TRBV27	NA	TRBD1	CASSGQAHSNQPQHF	TGTGCCAGCAGTGGACAGGCACATAGCAATCAGCCCCAGCATTTT
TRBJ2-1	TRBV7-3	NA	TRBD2	CASSPSGSSYNEQFF	TGTGCCAGCAGCCCTAGCGGGAGCAGTTACAATGAGCAGTTCTTC
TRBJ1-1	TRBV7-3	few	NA	CASSFQANTEAFF	TGTGCCAGCAGCTTCCAGGCGAACACTGAAGCTTTCTTT
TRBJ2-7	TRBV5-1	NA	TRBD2	CASSLETSGSRYEQYF	TGCGCCAGCAGCTTGGAAACTAGCGGGAGTCGGTACGAGCAGTACTTC
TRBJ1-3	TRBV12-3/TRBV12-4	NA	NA	CASTEFTGNTIYF	TGTGCCAGCACCGAGTTTACTGGAAACACCATATATTTT
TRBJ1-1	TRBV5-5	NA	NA	CASSPDTSGGTEAFF	TGTGCCAGCAGCCCGGACACCTCCGGGGGCACTGAAGCTTTCTTT
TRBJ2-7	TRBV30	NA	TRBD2	CAGRTSGRDIYEQYF	TGTGCCGGTCGGACTAGCGGGAGGGATATCTACGAGCAGTACTTC
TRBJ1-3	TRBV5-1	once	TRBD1	CASSVQGASGNTIYF	TGCGCCAGCAGCGTACAGGGGGCATCTGGAAACACCATATATTTT
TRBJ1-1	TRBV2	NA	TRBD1	CASRMGQSNTEAFF	TGTGCCAGCAGGATGGGACAGTCGAACACTGAAGCTTTCTTT
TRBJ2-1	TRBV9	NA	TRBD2	CASSASGTSGHEQFF	TGTGCCAGCAGCGCCTCCGGGACTAGCGGTCATGAGCAGTTCTTC
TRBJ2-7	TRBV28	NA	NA	CASSSPGRGSHDEQYF	TGTGCCAGCAGTTCTCCGGGCCGGGGGTCTCACGACGAGCAGTACTTC
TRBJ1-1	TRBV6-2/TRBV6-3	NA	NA	CASSLRAVNTEAFF	TGTGCCAGCAGCCTCAGGGCAGTGAACACTGAAGCTTTCTTT